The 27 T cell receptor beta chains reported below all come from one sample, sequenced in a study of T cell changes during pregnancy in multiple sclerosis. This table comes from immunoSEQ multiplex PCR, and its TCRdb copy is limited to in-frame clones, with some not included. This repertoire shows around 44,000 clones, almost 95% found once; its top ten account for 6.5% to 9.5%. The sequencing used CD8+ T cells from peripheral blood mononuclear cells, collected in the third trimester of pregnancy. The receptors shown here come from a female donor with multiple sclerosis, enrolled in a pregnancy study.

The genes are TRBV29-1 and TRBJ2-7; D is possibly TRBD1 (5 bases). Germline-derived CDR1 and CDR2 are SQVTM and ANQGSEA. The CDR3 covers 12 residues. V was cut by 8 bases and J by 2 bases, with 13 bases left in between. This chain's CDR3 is CSLGHFPYEQYF. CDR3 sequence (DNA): TGCAGCCTTGGACACTTTCCCTACGAGCAGTACTTC.

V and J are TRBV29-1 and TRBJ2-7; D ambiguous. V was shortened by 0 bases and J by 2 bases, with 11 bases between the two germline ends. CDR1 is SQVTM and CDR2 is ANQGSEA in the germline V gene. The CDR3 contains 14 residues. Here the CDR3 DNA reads TGCAGCGTTGAAGAGCCCCACTCAACCTACGAGCAGTACTTC. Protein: CSVEEPHSTYEQYF.

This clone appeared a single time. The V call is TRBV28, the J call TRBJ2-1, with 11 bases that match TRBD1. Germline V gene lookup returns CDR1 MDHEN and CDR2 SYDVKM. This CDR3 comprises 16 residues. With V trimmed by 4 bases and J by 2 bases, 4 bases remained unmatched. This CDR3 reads CASSSGQGATYNEQFF. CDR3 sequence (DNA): TGTGCCAGCAGTTCAGGACAGGGGGCTACCTACAATGAGCAGTTCTTC.

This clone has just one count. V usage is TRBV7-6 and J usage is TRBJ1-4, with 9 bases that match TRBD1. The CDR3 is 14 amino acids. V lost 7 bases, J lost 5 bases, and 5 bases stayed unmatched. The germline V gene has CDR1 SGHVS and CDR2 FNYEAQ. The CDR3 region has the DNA TGTGCCAGCAACCGCGGGACAGGGAATGAAAAACTGTTTTTT. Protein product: CASNRGTGNEKLFF.

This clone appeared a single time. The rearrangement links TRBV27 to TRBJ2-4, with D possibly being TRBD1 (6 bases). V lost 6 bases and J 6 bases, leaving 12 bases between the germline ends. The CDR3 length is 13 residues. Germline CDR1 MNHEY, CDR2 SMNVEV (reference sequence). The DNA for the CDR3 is TGTGCCAGCAGCCTGACAGGCCTAAACATTCAGTACTTC. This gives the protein CASSLTGLNIQYF.

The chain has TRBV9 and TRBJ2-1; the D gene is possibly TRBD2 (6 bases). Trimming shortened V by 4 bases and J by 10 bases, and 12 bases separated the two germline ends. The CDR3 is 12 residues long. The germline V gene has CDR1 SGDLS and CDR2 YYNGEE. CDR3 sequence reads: CASSLSGTEQFF. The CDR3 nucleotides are TGTGCCAGCAGCCTTAGCGGCACGGAGCAGTTCTTC.

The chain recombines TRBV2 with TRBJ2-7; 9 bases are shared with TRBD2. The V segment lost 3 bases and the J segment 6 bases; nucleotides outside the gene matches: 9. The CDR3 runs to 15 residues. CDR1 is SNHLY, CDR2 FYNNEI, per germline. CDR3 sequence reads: CASSELAGGPSEQYF. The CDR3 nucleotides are TGTGCCAGCAGTGAGTTGGCGGGAGGGCCATCCGAGCAGTACTTC.

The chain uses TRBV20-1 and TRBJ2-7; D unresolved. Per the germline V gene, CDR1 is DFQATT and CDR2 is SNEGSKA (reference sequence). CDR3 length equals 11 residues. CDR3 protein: CRPPREAEQYF. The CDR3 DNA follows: TGCAGGCCGCCGAGAGAGGCCGAGCAGTACTTC.

The CDR3 loop reads CASSYIIGGGNTIYF. As DNA, the CDR3 is TGTGCCAGCAGTTACATTATAGGGGGCGGAAACACCATATATTTT. The V call is TRBV6-6, the J call TRBJ1-3, with 7 nucleotides matching TRBD1. Per germline, CDR1 MNHNY and CDR2 SVGAGI (reference sequence). The CDR3 totals 15 residues. The J segment lost 4 bases and the V segment lost 2 bases, leaving 5 bases of the junction unmatched.

DNA for the CDR3: TGTGCCAGCAGTTTCCTAGCGGGAAACAATGAGCAGTTCTTC. Its protein product is CASSFLAGNNEQFF. The chain links TRBV28 to TRBJ2-1, with 9 bases aligning to TRBD2. The CDR3 covers 14 residues. Germline V CDR1 and CDR2: MDHEN, SYDVKM. V lost 3 bases and J lost 5; bases outside the gene matches: 2.

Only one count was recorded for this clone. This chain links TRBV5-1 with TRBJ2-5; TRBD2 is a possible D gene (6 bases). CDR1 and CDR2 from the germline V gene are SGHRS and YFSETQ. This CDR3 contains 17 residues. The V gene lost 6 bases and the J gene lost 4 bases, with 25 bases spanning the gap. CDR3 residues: CASIATGVGFIGETQYF. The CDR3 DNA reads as TGCGCCAGCATCGCGACGGGAGTAGGATTTATCGGAGAGACCCAGTACTTC.

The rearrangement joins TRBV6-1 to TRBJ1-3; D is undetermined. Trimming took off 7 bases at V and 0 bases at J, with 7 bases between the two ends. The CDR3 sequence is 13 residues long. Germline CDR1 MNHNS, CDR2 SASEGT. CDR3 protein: CASTLISGNTIYF. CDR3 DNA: TGTGCCAGCACCCTTATCTCTGGAAACACCATATATTTT.

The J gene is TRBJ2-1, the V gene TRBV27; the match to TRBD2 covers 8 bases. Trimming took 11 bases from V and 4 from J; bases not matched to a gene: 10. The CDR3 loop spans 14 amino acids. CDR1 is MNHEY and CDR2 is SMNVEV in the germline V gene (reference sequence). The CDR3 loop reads CACKGLGVYNEQFF. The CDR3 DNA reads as TGTGCCTGCAAGGGACTAGGGGTGTACAATGAGCAGTTCTTC.

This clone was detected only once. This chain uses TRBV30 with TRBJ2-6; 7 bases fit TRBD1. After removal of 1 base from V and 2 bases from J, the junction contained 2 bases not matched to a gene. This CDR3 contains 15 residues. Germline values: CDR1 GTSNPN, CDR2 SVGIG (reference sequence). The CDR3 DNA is TGTGCCTGGAGTGAAACAGGGGCTGGGGCCAACGTCCTGACTTTC. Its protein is CAWSETGAGANVLTF.

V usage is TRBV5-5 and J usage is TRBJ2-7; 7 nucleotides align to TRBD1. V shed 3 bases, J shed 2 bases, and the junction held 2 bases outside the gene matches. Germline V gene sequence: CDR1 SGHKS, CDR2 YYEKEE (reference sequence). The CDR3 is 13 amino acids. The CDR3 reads CASSWDSAYEQYF. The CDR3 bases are TGTGCCAGCAGCTGGGACAGCGCCTACGAGCAGTACTTC.

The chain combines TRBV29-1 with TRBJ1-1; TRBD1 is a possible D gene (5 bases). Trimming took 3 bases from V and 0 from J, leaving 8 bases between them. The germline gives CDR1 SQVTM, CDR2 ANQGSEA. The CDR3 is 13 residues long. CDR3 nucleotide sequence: TGCAGCGTTGATGACAGTATGAACACTGAAGCTTTCTTT. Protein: CSVDDSMNTEAFF. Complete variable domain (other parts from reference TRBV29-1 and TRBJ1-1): SAVISQKPSRDICQRGTSLTIQCQVDSQVTMMFWYRQQPGQSLTLIATANQGSEATYESGFVIDKFPISRPNLTFSTLTVSNMSPEDSSIYLCSVDDSMNTEAFFGQGTRLTVV.

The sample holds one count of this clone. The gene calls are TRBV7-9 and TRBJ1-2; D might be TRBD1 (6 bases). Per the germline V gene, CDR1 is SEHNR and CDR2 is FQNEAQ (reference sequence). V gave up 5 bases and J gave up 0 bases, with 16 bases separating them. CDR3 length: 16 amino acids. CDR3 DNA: TGTGCCAGCAGCCGGGCGACGACAGGTGCTAACTATGGCTACACCTTC. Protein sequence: CASSRATTGANYGYTF.

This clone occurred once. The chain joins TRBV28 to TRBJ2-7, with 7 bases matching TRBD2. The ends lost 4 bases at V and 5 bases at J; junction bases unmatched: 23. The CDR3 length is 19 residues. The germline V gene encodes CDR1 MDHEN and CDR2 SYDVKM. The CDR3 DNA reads TGTGCCAGCAGTTCCCCCCTGAGCGGGGAGGGCCAAACGCCTCACGAGCAGTACTTC. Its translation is CASSSPLSGEGQTPHEQYF.

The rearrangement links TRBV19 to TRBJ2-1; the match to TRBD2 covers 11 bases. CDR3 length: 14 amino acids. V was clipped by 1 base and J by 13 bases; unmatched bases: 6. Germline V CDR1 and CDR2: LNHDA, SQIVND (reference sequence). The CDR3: CASSIVPTSGTQFF. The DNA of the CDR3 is TGTGCCAGTAGTATAGTACCGACTAGCGGGACCCAGTTCTTC.

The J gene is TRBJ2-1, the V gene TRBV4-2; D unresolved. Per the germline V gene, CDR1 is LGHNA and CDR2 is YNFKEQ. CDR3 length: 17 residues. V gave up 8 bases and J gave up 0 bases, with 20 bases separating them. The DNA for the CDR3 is TGTGCCAGCGAACCGATACCCGCAGCGAGCTCCTACAATGAGCAGTTCTTC. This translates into CASEPIPAASSYNEQFF.

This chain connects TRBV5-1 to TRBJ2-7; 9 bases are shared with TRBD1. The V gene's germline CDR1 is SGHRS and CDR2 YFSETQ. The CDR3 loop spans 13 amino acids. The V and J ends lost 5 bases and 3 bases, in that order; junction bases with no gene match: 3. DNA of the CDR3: TGCGCCAGCAGGCCGGGACAGGGCTACGAGCAGTACTTC. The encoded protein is CASRPGQGYEQYF.

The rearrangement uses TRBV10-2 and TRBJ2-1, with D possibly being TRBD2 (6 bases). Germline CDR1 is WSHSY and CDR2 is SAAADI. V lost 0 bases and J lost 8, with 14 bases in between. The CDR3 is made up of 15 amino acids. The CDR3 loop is CASSESGGMIDEQFF. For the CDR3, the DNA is TGCGCCAGCAGTGAGTCGGGCGGGATGATCGATGAGCAGTTCTTC.

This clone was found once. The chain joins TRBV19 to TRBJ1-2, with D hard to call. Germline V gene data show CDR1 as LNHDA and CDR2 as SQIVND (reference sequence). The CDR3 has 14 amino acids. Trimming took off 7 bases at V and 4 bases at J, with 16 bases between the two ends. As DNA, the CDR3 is TGTGCCAGTATGTTTCCGGGGTCTCGCTATGGCTACACCTTC. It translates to CASMFPGSRYGYTF.

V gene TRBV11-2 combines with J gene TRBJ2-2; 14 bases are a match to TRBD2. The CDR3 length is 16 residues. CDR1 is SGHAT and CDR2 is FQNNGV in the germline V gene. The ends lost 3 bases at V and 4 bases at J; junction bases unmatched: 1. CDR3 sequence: CASSLGTSGSTGELFF. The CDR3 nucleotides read TGTGCCAGCAGCTTGGGGACTAGCGGGAGCACCGGGGAGCTGTTTTTT.

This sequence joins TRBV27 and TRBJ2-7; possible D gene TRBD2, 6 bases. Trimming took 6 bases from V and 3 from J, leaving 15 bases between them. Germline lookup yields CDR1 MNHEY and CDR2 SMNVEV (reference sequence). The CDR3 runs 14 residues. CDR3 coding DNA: TGTGCCAGCAGCAACACCGGGAGCGGCTACGAGCAGTACTTC. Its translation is CASSNTGSGYEQYF.

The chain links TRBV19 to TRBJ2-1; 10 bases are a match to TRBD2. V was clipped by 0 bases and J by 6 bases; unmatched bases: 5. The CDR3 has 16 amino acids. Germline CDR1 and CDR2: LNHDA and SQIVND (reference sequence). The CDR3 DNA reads TGTGCCAGTAGTATAGATAGCGGGGGGACCCCCAATGAGCAGTTCTTC. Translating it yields CASSIDSGGTPNEQFF.

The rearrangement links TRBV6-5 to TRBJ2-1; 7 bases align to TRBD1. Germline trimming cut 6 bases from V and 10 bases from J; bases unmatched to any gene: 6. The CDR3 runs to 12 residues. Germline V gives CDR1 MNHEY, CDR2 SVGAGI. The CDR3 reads CASSLGGGEQFF. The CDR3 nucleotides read TGTGCCAGCAGCCTAGGGGGCGGGGAGCAGTTCTTC.